Below are 14 T cell receptor beta chains sequenced from a single sample in a study of blood T cell repertoires in COVID-19. Using immunoSEQ multiplex PCR, the repertoire was profiled, and TCRdb retains in-frame clones only, with some absent. The sample carries more than 65,000 clones, 75% to 80% recorded once. The source material was peripheral blood. The receptor source for this set is a woman aged 55-70 years with acute or convalescent COVID-19.

This chain links TRBV6-5 with TRBJ2-1; a possible D gene is TRBD2 (6 bases). Germline lookup yields CDR1 MNHEY and CDR2 SVGAGI. V was trimmed by 2 bases and J by 4 bases, leaving 6 bases between them. The CDR3 loop spans 13 amino acids. CDR3 nucleotide sequence: TGTGCCAGCAGTTACCGGGGGTACAATGAGCAGTTCTTC. As protein: CASSYRGYNEQFF.

The J gene is TRBJ2-7, the V gene TRBV6-6; 7 bases agree with TRBD2. In germline, CDR1 is MNHNY, CDR2 SVGAGI (reference sequence). Unmatched junction bases numbered 7, after V lost 6 bases and J lost 2 bases. This CDR3 region has 14 residues. CDR3 coding DNA: TGTGCCAGCAGGCCATCGGGGGGTACCTACGAGCAGTACTTC. Its translation: CASRPSGGTYEQYF.

The rearrangement links TRBV13 to TRBJ2-7; TRBD2 is a possible D gene (5 bases). Germline V gives CDR1 PRHDT, CDR2 FYEKMQ (reference sequence). With 0 bases removed from V and 0 bases from J, the gap between germline ends came to 6 bases. The CDR3 is 14 residues long. CDR3 sequence reads: CASSLGSGSYEQYF. CDR3 in DNA: TGTGCCAGCAGCTTAGGCAGCGGCTCCTACGAGCAGTACTTC. Variable domain in full (rest from reference TRBV13 and TRBJ2-7): AAGVIQSPRHLIKEKRETATLKCYPIPRHDTVYWYQQGPGQDPQFLISFYEKMQSDKGSIPDRFSAQQFSDYHSELNMSSLELGDSALYFCASSLGSGSYEQYFGPGTRLTVT.

The chain has TRBV27 and TRBJ1-1; D uncertain. This CDR3 is built from 14 residues. Germline V gene lookup returns CDR1 MNHEY and CDR2 SMNVEV (reference sequence). V lost 0 bases to trimming and J lost 3 bases, with 8 bases between them. The CDR3 spells CASSLSPEYTEAFF. CDR3 DNA: TGTGCCAGCAGTTTATCGCCGGAGTACACTGAAGCTTTCTTT.

The sample holds a few counts of this clone. This chain joins TRBV5-1 and TRBJ2-5; D gene uncertain. The CDR3 totals 14 residues. The germline V and J ends were trimmed by 1 base and 0 bases, with 7 bases remaining between them. Looked up from germline, CDR1 is SGHRS and CDR2 is YFSETQ. The CDR3 coding sequence is TGCGCCAGCAGCTTGACAGCTAACCAAGAGACCCAGTACTTC. Translated: CASSLTANQETQYF.

This sequence joins TRBV27 and TRBJ2-7; 12 bases match TRBD2. Germline trimming cut 7 bases from V and 3 bases from J; bases unmatched to any gene: 4. Germline CDR1 reads MNHEY; CDR2 reads SMNVEV (reference sequence). The CDR3 has 14 amino acids. The CDR3 here is CASTRTSGDYEQYF. The CDR3 DNA reads TGTGCCAGCACCAGGACTAGCGGGGACTACGAGCAGTACTTC.

The V and J genes are TRBV4-1 and TRBJ2-7; D gene unclear. CDR1 MGHRA and CDR2 YSYEKL come from the germline V gene. The V and J ends lost 4 bases and 6 bases respectively, with 19 bases between them. The CDR3 totals 15 residues. In nucleotides, the CDR3 is TGCGCCAGCAGCCCGGCGGATCTTGTCCTCGGCGAGCAGTACTTC. Translated, it gives CASSPADLVLGEQYF.

This clone was seen only a few times. The gene calls are TRBV11-1 and TRBJ2-7; perhaps TRBD1 as D (6 bases). The CDR3 contains 14 residues. Germline CDR1 SGHAT, CDR2 FQDESV (reference sequence). V was shortened by 3 bases and J by 6 bases, with 15 bases between the two germline ends. CDR3 DNA: TGTGCCAGCAGCTTCCGGGACACCCTAGGCGAGCAGTACTTC. This encodes CASSFRDTLGEQYF. The complete variable domain, with remaining parts taken from reference TRBV11-1 and TRBJ2-7, reads EAEVAQSPRYKITEKSQAVAFWCDPISGHATLYWYRQILGQGPELLVQFQDESVVDDSQLPKDRFSAERLKGVDSTLKIQPAELGDSAMYLCASSFRDTLGEQYFGPGTRLTVT.

The chain is built from TRBV9 and TRBJ2-1; TRBD2 matches at 15 bases. There are 16 residues in the CDR3. Germline V CDR1 and CDR2: SGDLS, YYNGEE. V was pared by 0 bases and J by 8 bases, with 3 bases of the junction left unmatched. CDR3 residues: CASSVAGTSGGYEQFF. The DNA for the CDR3 is TGTGCCAGCAGCGTAGCCGGGACTAGCGGGGGGTATGAGCAGTTCTTC.

The chain couples TRBV29-1 to TRBJ1-4, with TRBD1 matching 7 bases. The CDR3 is 13 amino acids. Germline trimming cut 4 bases from V and 6 bases from J; bases unmatched to any gene: 5. Per germline, CDR1 SQVTM and CDR2 ANQGSEA. The DNA of the CDR3 is TGCAGCGTTGGACAGGGCCTTGATGAAAAACTGTTTTTT. Its translation: CSVGQGLDEKLFF.

The J gene is TRBJ2-3, the V gene TRBV7-2; 9 nucleotides agree with TRBD2. V lost 4 bases to trimming and J lost 6 bases; unmatched junction nucleotides: 8. The CDR3 runs to 15 residues. The germline CDR1 and CDR2 sequences are SGHTA and FQGNSA. The CDR3 loop is CASSSSGAGRDTQYF. CDR3 bases: TGTGCCAGCAGCTCTAGCGGGGCGGGCAGGGATACGCAGTATTTT.

The rearrangement joins TRBV6-2 or TRBV6-3 to TRBJ2-7, with a weak D call TRBD2 (6 bases). The CDR3 totals 14 residues. Deletions cut 5 bases from V and 5 bases from J, with 16 bases between. Germline lookup yields CDR1 MNHEY and CDR2 SVGEGT. The CDR3 reads CASSPGLWGDEQYF. The CDR3 DNA follows: TGTGCCAGCAGTCCCGGACTGTGGGGGGACGAGCAGTACTTC.

The V gene is TRBV2, the J gene TRBJ2-4; tentatively, D is TRBD1 (6 bases). V lost 5 bases to trimming and J lost 9 bases, with 17 bases between them. Germline loops: CDR1 SNHLY, CDR2 FYNNEI. The CDR3 is made up of 14 amino acids. Here the CDR3 reads CASSPADRNGIQYF. The CDR3 DNA reads TGTGCCAGCAGTCCAGCCGACAGGAACGGCATTCAGTACTTC.

The rearrangement uses TRBV9 and TRBJ1-4; the match to TRBD1 covers 8 bases. Germline V CDR1 and CDR2: SGDLS, YYNGEE. This CDR3 contains 15 residues. V shed 3 bases and J 8 bases; nucleotides not matched to a gene: 9. The CDR3 region has the DNA TGTGCCAGCAGCGGAGACCAGGGGGCCGGGGAAAAACTGTTTTTT. This gives the protein CASSGDQGAGEKLFF.